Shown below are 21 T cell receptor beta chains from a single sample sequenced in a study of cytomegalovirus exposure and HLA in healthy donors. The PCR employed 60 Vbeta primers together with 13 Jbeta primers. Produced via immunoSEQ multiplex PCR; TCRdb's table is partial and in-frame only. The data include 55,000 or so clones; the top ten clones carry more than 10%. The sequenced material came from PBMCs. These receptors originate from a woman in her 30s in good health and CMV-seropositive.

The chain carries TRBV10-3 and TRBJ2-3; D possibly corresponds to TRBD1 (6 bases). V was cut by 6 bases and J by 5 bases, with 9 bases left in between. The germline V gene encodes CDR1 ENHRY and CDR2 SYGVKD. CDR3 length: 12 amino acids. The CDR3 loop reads CAIREGGDTQYF. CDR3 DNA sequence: TGTGCCATCAGGGAAGGGGGAGATACGCAGTATTTT.

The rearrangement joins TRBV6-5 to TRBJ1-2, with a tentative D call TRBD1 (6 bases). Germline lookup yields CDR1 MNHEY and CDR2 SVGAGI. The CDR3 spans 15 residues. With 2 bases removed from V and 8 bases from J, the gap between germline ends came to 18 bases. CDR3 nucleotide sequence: TGTGCCAGCAGTTACACACGATTCGGGGGGGGCGGCTACACCTTC. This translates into CASSYTRFGGGGYTF.

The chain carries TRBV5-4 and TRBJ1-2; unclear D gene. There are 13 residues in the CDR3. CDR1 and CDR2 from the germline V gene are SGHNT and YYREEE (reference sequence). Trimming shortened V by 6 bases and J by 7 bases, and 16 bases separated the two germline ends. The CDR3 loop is CASKIGEFGGYTF. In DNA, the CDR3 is TGTGCCAGCAAGATCGGGGAATTCGGTGGCTACACCTTC.

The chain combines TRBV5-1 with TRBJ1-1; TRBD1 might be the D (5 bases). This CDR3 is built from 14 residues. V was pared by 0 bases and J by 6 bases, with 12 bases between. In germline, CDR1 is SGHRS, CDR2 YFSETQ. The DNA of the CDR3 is TGCGCCAGCAGCTTGGATCCAGGGTATCCTGAAGCTTTCTTT. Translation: CASSLDPGYPEAFF.

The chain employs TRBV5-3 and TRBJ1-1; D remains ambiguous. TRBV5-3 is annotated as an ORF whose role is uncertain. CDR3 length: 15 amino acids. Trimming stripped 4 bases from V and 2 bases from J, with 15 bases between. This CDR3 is CARSSLRLVNTEAFF. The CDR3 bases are TGTGCCAGAAGCAGCTTAAGACTCGTAAACACTGAAGCTTTCTTT.

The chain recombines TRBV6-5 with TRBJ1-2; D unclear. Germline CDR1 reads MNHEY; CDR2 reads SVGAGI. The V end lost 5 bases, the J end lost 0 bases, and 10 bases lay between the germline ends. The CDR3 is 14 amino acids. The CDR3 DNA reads TGTGCCAGCAGTGTTCTGGGCCCTAACTATGGCTACACCTTC. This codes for CASSVLGPNYGYTF.

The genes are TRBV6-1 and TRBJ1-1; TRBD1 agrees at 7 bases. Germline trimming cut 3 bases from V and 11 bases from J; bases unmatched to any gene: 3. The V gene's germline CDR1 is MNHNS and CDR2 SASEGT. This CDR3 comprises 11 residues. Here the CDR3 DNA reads TGTGCCAGCAGTGATGAACAGGGGGCTTTCTTT. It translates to CASSDEQGAFF.

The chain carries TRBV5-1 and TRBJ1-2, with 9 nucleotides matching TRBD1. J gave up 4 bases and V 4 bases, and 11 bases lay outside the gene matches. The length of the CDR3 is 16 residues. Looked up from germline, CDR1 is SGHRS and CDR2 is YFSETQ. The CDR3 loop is CASSPRGGQGPYGYTF. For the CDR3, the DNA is TGCGCCAGCAGCCCCCGAGGGGGACAGGGCCCCTATGGCTACACCTTC.

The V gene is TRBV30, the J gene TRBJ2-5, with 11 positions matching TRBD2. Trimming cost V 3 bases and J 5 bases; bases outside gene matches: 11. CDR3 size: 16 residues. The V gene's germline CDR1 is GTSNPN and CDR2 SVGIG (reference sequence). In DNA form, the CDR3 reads TGTGCCTGGAGCGGGGCTACTAGCGGGAGTTGGGAGACCCAGTACTTC. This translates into CAWSGATSGSWETQYF.

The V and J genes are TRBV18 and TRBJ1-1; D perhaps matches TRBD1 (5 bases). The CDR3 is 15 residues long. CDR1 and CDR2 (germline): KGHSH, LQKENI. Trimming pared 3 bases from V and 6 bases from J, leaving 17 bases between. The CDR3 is CASSPLVGSGAEAFF. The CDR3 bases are TGTGCCAGCTCACCGCTTGTGGGATCGGGGGCTGAAGCTTTCTTT.

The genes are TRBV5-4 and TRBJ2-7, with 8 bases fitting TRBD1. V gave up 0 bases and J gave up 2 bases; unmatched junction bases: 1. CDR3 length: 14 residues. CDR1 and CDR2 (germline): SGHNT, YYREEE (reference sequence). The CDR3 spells CASSLGRGPYEQYF. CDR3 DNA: TGTGCCAGCAGCTTGGGCAGGGGGCCCTACGAGCAGTACTTC. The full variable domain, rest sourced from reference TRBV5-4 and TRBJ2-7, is ETGVTQSPTHLIKTRGQQVTLRCSSQSGHNTVSWYQQALGQGPQFIFQYYREEENGRGNFPPRFSGLQFPNYSSELNVNALELDDSALYLCASSLGRGPYEQYFGPGTRLTVT.

CDR3 sequence (DNA): TGTGCCAGCAGTGAATATTACGGAGACACTGAAGCTTTCTTT. It yields the protein CASSEYYGDTEAFF. V is TRBV25-1 and J is TRBJ1-1; no clear D gene. From germline, CDR1 is MGHDK and CDR2 SYGVNS. V shed 0 bases and J shed 3 bases, with 8 bases lying between them. The CDR3 is 14 residues long.

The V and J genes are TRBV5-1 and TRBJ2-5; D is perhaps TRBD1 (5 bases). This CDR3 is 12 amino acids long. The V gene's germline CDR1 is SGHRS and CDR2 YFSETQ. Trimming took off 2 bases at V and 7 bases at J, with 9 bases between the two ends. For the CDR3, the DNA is TGCGCCAGCAGCTTAGAAGGGGTGACCCAGTACTTC. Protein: CASSLEGVTQYF.

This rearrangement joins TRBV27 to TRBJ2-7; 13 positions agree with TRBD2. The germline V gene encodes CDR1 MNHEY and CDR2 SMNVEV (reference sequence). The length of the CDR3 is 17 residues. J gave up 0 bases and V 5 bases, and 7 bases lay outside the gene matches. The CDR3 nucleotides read TGTGCCAGCAGTGAAGGACTAGCGGGGGCCCACTCCTACGAGCAGTACTTC. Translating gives CASSEGLAGAHSYEQYF.

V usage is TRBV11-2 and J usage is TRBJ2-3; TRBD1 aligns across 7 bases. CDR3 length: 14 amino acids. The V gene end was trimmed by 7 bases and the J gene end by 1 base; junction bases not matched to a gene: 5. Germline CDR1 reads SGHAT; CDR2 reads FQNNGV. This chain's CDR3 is CASNPGQRTDTQYF. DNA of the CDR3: TGTGCCAGCAACCCGGGACAGCGCACAGATACGCAGTATTTT.

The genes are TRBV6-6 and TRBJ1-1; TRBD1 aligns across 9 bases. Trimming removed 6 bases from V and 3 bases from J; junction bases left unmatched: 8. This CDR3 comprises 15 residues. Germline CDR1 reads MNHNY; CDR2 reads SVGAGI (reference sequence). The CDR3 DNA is TGTGCCAGCAGACCCCAGGGACAGGGAGACACTGAAGCTTTCTTT. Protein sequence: CASRPQGQGDTEAFF.

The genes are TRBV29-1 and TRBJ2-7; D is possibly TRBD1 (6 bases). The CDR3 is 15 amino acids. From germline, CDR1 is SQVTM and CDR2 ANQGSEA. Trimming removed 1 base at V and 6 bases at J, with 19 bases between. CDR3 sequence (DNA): TGCAGCGTTGAAGTAGGACAGAACCCTACGAGCGAGCAGTACTTC. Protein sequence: CSVEVGQNPTSEQYF.

CDR3 amino acids: CASWGGHVASGANVLTF. The DNA for the CDR3 is TGTGCCAGTTGGGGGGGGCACGTTGCCTCTGGGGCCAACGTCCTGACTTTC. The V and J genes are TRBV19 and TRBJ2-6, with TRBD2 as a possible D gene (7 bases). This CDR3 region has 17 residues. The V end was cut by 8 bases, the J end by 0 bases, with 17 bases between. Germline CDR1 reads LNHDA; CDR2 reads SQIVND (reference sequence).

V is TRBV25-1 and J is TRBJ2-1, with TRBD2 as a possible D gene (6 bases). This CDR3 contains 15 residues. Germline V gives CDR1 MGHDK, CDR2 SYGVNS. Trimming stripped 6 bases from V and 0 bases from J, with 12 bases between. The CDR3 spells CASRAGPSSYNEQFF. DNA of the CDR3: TGTGCCAGCAGGGCGGGGCCTTCCTCCTACAATGAGCAGTTCTTC.

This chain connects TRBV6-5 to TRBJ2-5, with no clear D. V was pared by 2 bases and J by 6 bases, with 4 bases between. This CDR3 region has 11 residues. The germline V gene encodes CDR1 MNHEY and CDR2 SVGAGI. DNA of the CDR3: TGTGCCAGCAGTTACGAGAAGACCCAGTACTTC. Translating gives CASSYEKTQYF.

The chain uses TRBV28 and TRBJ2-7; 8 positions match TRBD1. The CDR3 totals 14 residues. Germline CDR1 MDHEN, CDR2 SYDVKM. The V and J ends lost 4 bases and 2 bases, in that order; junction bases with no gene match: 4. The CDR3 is CASSWDRPTYEQYF. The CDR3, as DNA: TGTGCCAGCAGTTGGGACAGGCCTACCTACGAGCAGTACTTC.